These 23 T cell receptor beta chains originate from one sample sequenced in a study of graft-versus-host responses after intestinal transplantation. Their antigen targets remain unknown. Profiling relied on immunoSEQ multiplex PCR, and the TCRdb table lists in-frame clones only, not all of them. The sample contains tens of thousands of clones, around 76% of which appear only once. Sample: unstimulated CD4+ T cells sorted from spleen or lymph node cells, taken before intestinal transplant. Receptor source: a human donor who received an intestinal transplant.

This clone was observed a single time. The chain combines TRBV2 with TRBJ2-1; 9 nucleotides match TRBD2. Germline lookup yields CDR1 SNHLY and CDR2 FYNNEI. The CDR3 totals 15 residues. V trimming: 5 bases; J trimming: 0 bases; junction bases outside the gene matches: 2. For the CDR3, the DNA is TGTGCCAGCAGTTATAGCGGGAGCTCCTACAATGAGCAGTTCTTC. It is translated as CASSYSGSSYNEQFF.

The V and J genes are TRBV28 and TRBJ2-4, with D unclear. The CDR3 sequence is 12 residues long. V was cut by 7 bases and J by 0 bases, with 4 bases left in between. Per germline, CDR1 MDHEN and CDR2 SYDVKM. The CDR3 bases are TGTGCCAGCACGGGAGCCAAAAACATTCAGTACTTC. Translating gives CASTGAKNIQYF.

The chain combines TRBV27 with TRBJ1-2; a possible D gene is TRBD1 (5 bases). Trimming took 6 bases from V and 4 from J, leaving 9 bases between them. This CDR3 contains 12 residues. Germline CDR1 is MNHEY and CDR2 is SMNVEV (reference sequence). CDR3 in amino acids: CASRQDPYGYTF. DNA for the CDR3: TGTGCCAGCAGACAGGACCCCTATGGCTACACCTTC.

CDR3 in DNA: TGCGCCAGCAGTCCCACGCAGGGGAACACTGAAGCTTTCTTT. Its protein product is CASSPTQGNTEAFF. The chain combines TRBV5-1 with TRBJ1-1, with D maybe TRBD1 (5 bases). Germline lookup yields CDR1 SGHRS and CDR2 YFSETQ. The CDR3 consists of 14 residues. V was shortened by 5 bases and J by 1 base, with 12 bases between the two germline ends.

The rearrangement links TRBV9 to TRBJ2-5; 10 positions agree with TRBD1. The germline V gene encodes CDR1 SGDLS and CDR2 YYNGEE. CDR3 length equals 16 residues. J gave up 5 bases and V 0 bases, and 7 bases lay outside the gene matches. Here the CDR3 DNA reads TGTGCCAGCAGCGTAGATGGGACAGGGGTTAGGGAGACCCAGTACTTC. Amino acids: CASSVDGTGVRETQYF. Variable domain in full (rest from reference TRBV9 and TRBJ2-5): DSGVTQTPKHLITATGQRVTLRCSPRSGDLSVYWYQQSLDQGLQFLIQYYNGEERAKGNILERFSAQQFPDLHSELNLSSLELGDSALYFCASSVDGTGVRETQYFGPGTRLLVL.

The gene calls are TRBV19 and TRBJ1-2; D is possibly TRBD1 (6 bases). The V end lost 3 bases, the J end lost 2 bases, and 19 bases lay between the germline ends. Germline V gene data show CDR1 as LNHDA and CDR2 as SQIVND (reference sequence). The CDR3 is 17 residues long. CDR3 in DNA: TGTGCCAGTAGTATCCGGGACAATCGATACCTCAACTATGGCTACACCTTC. It specifies CASSIRDNRYLNYGYTF.

In DNA form, the CDR3 reads TGTGCCAGCAGCTTGCGGGTAGCCAGGGTATATGGCTACACCTTC. Translated, it gives CASSLRVARVYGYTF. The chain employs TRBV5-5 and TRBJ1-2, with D possibly being TRBD1 (5 bases). Germline values: CDR1 SGHKS, CDR2 YYEKEE (reference sequence). V lost 1 base, J lost 5 bases, and 15 bases lay in between. The CDR3 loop spans 15 amino acids.

This clone was recorded only once. The chain couples TRBV7-6 to TRBJ2-1; 7 bases are shared with TRBD1. This CDR3 is 20 amino acids long. Germline assignment: CDR1 SGHVS and CDR2 FNYEAQ. Losses at the gene ends were 0 bases for V and 5 bases for J; bases not matched to a gene: 19. CDR3 in amino acids: CASSLARRTGLPRNNNEQFF. CDR3 nucleotide sequence: TGTGCCAGCAGCTTAGCGCGAAGGACAGGCCTCCCCCGGAATAACAATGAGCAGTTCTTC.

This clone was seen only a few times. The rearrangement uses TRBV7-3 and TRBJ2-1; D is perhaps TRBD2 (6 bases). The V gene lost 3 bases and the J gene lost 5 bases, with 26 bases spanning the gap. The V gene's germline CDR1 is SGHTA and CDR2 FQGTGA. The CDR3 loop spans 19 amino acids. Written as DNA, the CDR3 is TGTGCCAGCAGCTTGTGTGATTGGGACTTCCTCTTATTGAACAATGAGCAGTTCTTC. It is translated as CASSLCDWDFLLLNNEQFF.

The chain joins TRBV27 to TRBJ1-2; D may be TRBD1 (5 bases). The CDR3 loop spans 15 amino acids. Trimming removed 5 bases at V and 0 bases at J, with 13 bases between. CDR1 MNHEY and CDR2 SMNVEV come from the germline V gene (reference sequence). CDR3 amino acids: CASSPTTGPNYGYTF. The CDR3 coding sequence is TGTGCCAGCAGTCCAACAACGGGACCTAACTATGGCTACACCTTC.

This sequence joins TRBV5-6 and TRBJ2-5; 8 bases fit TRBD1. CDR3 length: 15 residues. Trimming took 3 bases from V and 5 from J; bases not matched to a gene: 9. Germline-derived CDR1 and CDR2 are SGHDT and YYEEEE. In nucleotides, the CDR3 is TGTGCCAGCAGCTCAGGACAGGGTGGTTCCGAGACCCAGTACTTC. Translating it yields CASSSGQGGSETQYF.

The rearrangement links TRBV4-1 to TRBJ2-5, with 7 nucleotides matching TRBD2. Germline V CDR1 and CDR2: MGHRA, YSYEKL. J gave up 5 bases and V 1 base, and 13 bases lay outside the gene matches. The CDR3 extends over 17 amino acids. This CDR3 reads CASSQGGGSGAAETQYF. The CDR3 nucleotides read TGCGCCAGCAGCCAAGGGGGAGGAAGCGGGGCCGCGGAGACCCAGTACTTC.

The chain uses TRBV7-3 and TRBJ2-1; possibly TRBD1 for D (5 bases). CDR1 SGHTA and CDR2 FQGTGA come from the germline V gene. V lost 4 bases and J 13 bases, leaving 14 bases between the germline ends. The CDR3 has 12 amino acids. The CDR3 DNA follows: TGTGCCAGCAGCTCGACAGTAGGGGAACAGTTCTTC. It codes for CASSSTVGEQFF.

The sample holds a few counts of this clone. The J gene is TRBJ2-1, the V gene TRBV12-5; 10 bases match TRBD2. The CDR3 is 15 amino acids. CDR1 and CDR2 from the germline V gene are LGHNT and FRNRAP. The ends lost 1 base at V and 8 bases at J; junction bases unmatched: 5. DNA of the CDR3: TGTGCTAGTGGTTTGGGGCTAGCGGGAGTCGATGAGCAGTTCTTC. This sequence encodes CASGLGLAGVDEQFF.

The V and J genes are TRBV5-5 and TRBJ2-2; no clear D gene. V was trimmed by 3 bases and J by 0 bases, leaving 15 bases between them. The V gene's germline CDR1 is SGHKS and CDR2 YYEKEE (reference sequence). This CDR3 has 17 residues. The CDR3 here is CASSSRAAVPNTGELFF. CDR3 bases: TGTGCCAGCAGCTCTCGGGCGGCGGTCCCGAACACCGGGGAGCTGTTTTTT.

This chain uses TRBV2 with TRBJ2-7; a weak D match, TRBD1 (5 bases). Germline V lookup: CDR1 SNHLY, CDR2 FYNNEI. Trimming took off 2 bases at V and 0 bases at J, with 8 bases between the two ends. The CDR3 is 14 residues long. Written as DNA, the CDR3 is TGTGCCAGCAGTGAACAGGGAAGCTCCTACGAGCAGTACTTC. It encodes CASSEQGSSYEQYF.

This clone was seen a few times. The rearrangement joins TRBV5-6 to TRBJ1-1; 7 nucleotides agree with TRBD1. CDR1 is SGHDT, CDR2 YYEEEE, per germline. J gave up 4 bases and V 4 bases, and 10 bases lay outside the gene matches. The CDR3 has 15 residues. CDR3 loop: CASSADRAFFTEAFF. The CDR3 nucleotides are TGTGCCAGCAGCGCCGACAGGGCTTTTTTCACTGAAGCTTTCTTT.

For this clone: A junction boundary mismatches the germline segment, possibly from a read error. The V call is TRBV5-1, the J call TRBJ2-5, with 7 nucleotides matching TRBD2. The CDR3 runs 14 residues. CDR1 and CDR2 from the germline V gene are SGHRS and YFSETQ. The DNA of the CDR3 is TGCGCCAGCAGTTTGGGGGGGTACCAAGAGACCCAGTACTTC. Translating it yields CASSLGGYQETQYF.

The J gene is TRBJ2-7, the V gene TRBV20-1, with D unclear. The V and J ends lost 0 bases and 9 bases respectively, with 9 bases between them. CDR3 size: 11 residues. The V gene's germline CDR1 is DFQATT and CDR2 SNEGSKA (reference sequence). This CDR3 reads CSARDKGSQYF. CDR3 coding DNA: TGCAGTGCTAGAGATAAAGGGTCGCAGTACTTC.

The rearrangement joins TRBV5-4 to TRBJ2-3; D remains unclear. The V gene lost 0 bases and the J gene lost 2 bases, with 4 bases spanning the gap. The CDR3 totals 13 residues. Germline-derived CDR1 and CDR2 are SGHNT and YYREEE (reference sequence). The CDR3 spells CASSLDFTDTQYF. The CDR3 bases are TGTGCCAGCAGCTTGGACTTCACAGATACGCAGTATTTT. The complete variable domain, with remaining parts taken from reference TRBV5-4 and TRBJ2-3, reads ETGVTQSPTHLIKTRGQQVTLRCSSQSGHNTVSWYQQALGQGPQFIFQYYREEENGRGNFPPRFSGLQFPNYSSELNVNALELDDSALYLCASSLDFTDTQYFGPGTRLTVL.

The rearrangement joins TRBV30 to TRBJ2-7, with unresolved D. Germline V CDR1 and CDR2: GTSNPN, SVGIG (reference sequence). The CDR3 contains 13 residues. Trimming took off 1 base at V and 6 bases at J, with 13 bases between the two ends. The DNA for the CDR3 is TGTGCCTGGAGTGGACGACTCGTGGGCGAGCAGTACTTC. It is translated as CAWSGRLVGEQYF.

The V call is TRBV5-1, the J call TRBJ2-1; D is perhaps TRBD2 (5 bases). The germline V gene encodes CDR1 SGHRS and CDR2 YFSETQ. The CDR3 loop spans 15 amino acids. V was clipped by 0 bases and J by 4 bases, with 11 bases between them. DNA of the CDR3: TGCGCCAGCAGCTTGGTGGGGAGTACTTACAATGAGCAGTTCTTC. It translates to CASSLVGSTYNEQFF.

The rearrangement joins TRBV7-6 to TRBJ2-5; TRBD2 matches at 10 bases. J was trimmed by 7 bases and V by 1 base; bases with no gene match: 15. The CDR3 length is 18 residues. Germline V gene lookup returns CDR1 SGHVS and CDR2 FNYEAQ. CDR3 nucleotide sequence: TGTGCCAGCAGCTTAGGGGGAGCGGGACTAGCGTCATTGTCGACCCAGTACTTC. This gives the protein CASSLGGAGLASLSTQYF. The whole variable domain, filled in from reference TRBV7-6 and TRBJ2-5, reads GAGVSQSPRYKVTKRGQDVALRCDPISGHVSLYWYRQALGQGPEFLTYFNYEAQQDKSGLPNDRFSAERPEGSISTLTIQRTEQRDSAMYRCASSLGGAGLASLSTQYFGPGTRLLVL.